Sequencing of this T cell receptor (beta chain) was carried out in a study of radiotherapy plus CTLA-4 blockade in lung cancer. Sequenced by immunoSEQ multiplex PCR; TCRdb stores in-frame clones only, minus some. This repertoire shows 75,000 or so clones, roughly 75% found once; its top ten account for 7.1%. The study treated chemo-refractory metastatic non-small-cell lung cancer patients with focal radiation plus ipilimumab CTLA-4 blockade. The V and J ends lost 7 bases and 10 bases respectively, with 17 bases between them. The germline V gene encodes CDR1 MGHDK and CDR2 SYGVNS. CDR3 size: 14 residues.

Sequencing used peripheral blood, obtained from a patient treated with radiotherapy plus ipilimumab. This TCR derives from a human donor with non-small cell lung cancer who had a complete response to radiotherapy plus ipilimumab. The chain combines TRBV25-1 with TRBJ1-6; D remains unclear. CDR3 protein: CASTEGYSRSPLHF. The DNA of the CDR3 is TGTGCCAGCACAGAAGGGTACAGTAGGTCACCCCTCCACTTT. Variable domain in full (rest from reference TRBV25-1 and TRBJ1-6): EADIYQTPRYLVIGTGKKITLECSQTMGHDKMYWYQQDPGMELHLIHYSYGVNSTEKGDLSSESTVSRIRTEHFPLTLESARPSHTSQYLCASTEGYSRSPLHFGNGTRLTVT.